This entry features one T cell receptor (beta chain) sequence. Clones were sequenced by immunoSEQ multiplex PCR, and TCRdb holds only the in-frame ones, with some missing. This sample yields 50,000 to 75,000 clones, of which about 80% are seen a single time; approximately 55% belongs to the top ten. These data originate in a study of blood T cell repertoires in COVID-19. CDR3 length: 13 residues. Trimming shortened V by 3 bases and J by 6 bases, and 11 bases separated the two germline ends. Germline-derived CDR1 and CDR2 are KGHSH and LQKENI. The V call is TRBV18, the J call TRBJ1-1; weak D call: TRBD1 (5 bases). The sequence derives from a woman of 80 years or more with acute or convalescent COVID-19. The sample taken for sequencing was peripheral blood. CDR3 bases: TGTGCCAGCTCACCGGACTGGGGGGCTGAAGCTTTCTTT. It translates to CASSPDWGAEAFF.